Listed here are 18 T cell receptor beta chains from one sample, sequenced in a study of CD8+ T cells in alopecia areata. Isolated RNA was reverse transcribed into cDNA used as the sequencing template. Assay: immunoSEQ multiplex PCR; the TCRdb copy retains only in-frame clones and omits some. Here the sample spans some 150,000 clones, 82% being singletons. Treatment defined: oral pan-JAK inhibitor, 5-10 mg twice daily. Sample: CD8+ T cells sorted from blood, taken at week 4, from a patient treated with tofacitinib. The receptors here all came from a human donor with alopecia areata.

The chain recombines TRBV5-4 with TRBJ2-1; D may be TRBD2 (6 bases). Trimming pared 4 bases from V and 3 bases from J, leaving 20 bases between. This CDR3 comprises 17 residues. CDR1 SGHNT and CDR2 YYREEE come from the germline V gene (reference sequence). DNA for the CDR3: TGTGCCAGCAGCCCGTCCCTTGGCGGGGCGAACTACAATGAGCAGTTCTTC. This sequence encodes CASSPSLGGANYNEQFF.

The chain uses TRBV5-6 and TRBJ1-4; the D is unclear. V dropped 0 bases and J dropped 3 bases, with 6 bases sitting between them. The length of the CDR3 is 14 residues. Germline values: CDR1 SGHDT, CDR2 YYEEEE. Here the CDR3 reads CASSLGQPNEKLFF. In nucleotides, the CDR3 is TGTGCCAGCAGCTTGGGCCAGCCTAATGAAAAACTGTTTTTT.

The chain links TRBV7-2 to TRBJ2-1; D unclear. The germline V gene encodes CDR1 SGHTA and CDR2 FQGNSA. There are 15 residues in the CDR3. Trimming cost V 1 base and J 0 bases, with 7 bases left between them. DNA for the CDR3: TGTGCCAGCAGCTTAGAATCCCCCTCCTACAATGAGCAGTTCTTC. Its translation is CASSLESPSYNEQFF.

This clone was seen once. This chain uses TRBV6-9 with TRBJ1-5; D not certain. From germline, CDR1 is MNHGY and CDR2 SVAAGI. This CDR3 region has 12 residues. The germline V and J ends were trimmed by 2 bases and 5 bases, with 4 bases remaining between them. The CDR3 DNA follows: TGTGCCAGCAGTTATGGGGATCAGCCCCAGCATTTT. Translating gives CASSYGDQPQHF.

This chain joins TRBV13 and TRBJ2-7; D perhaps matches TRBD1 (5 bases). The V gene's germline CDR1 is PRHDT and CDR2 FYEKMQ (reference sequence). There are 15 residues in the CDR3. V was shortened by 0 bases and J by 3 bases, with 12 bases between the two germline ends. In DNA, the CDR3 is TGTGCCAGCAGCTTAGGCCAAGGGGCAAACTACGAGCAGTACTTC. Protein product: CASSLGQGANYEQYF. Looking up the rest from reference TRBV13 and TRBJ2-7 gives the full variable domain: AAGVIQSPRHLIKEKRETATLKCYPIPRHDTVYWYQQGPGQDPQFLISFYEKMQSDKGSIPDRFSAQQFSDYHSELNMSSLELGDSALYFCASSLGQGANYEQYFGPGTRLTVT.

The V call is TRBV4-3, the J call TRBJ2-7; D is perhaps TRBD2 (6 bases). The V end was cut by 1 base, the J end by 3 bases, with 10 bases between. Per germline, CDR1 LGHNA and CDR2 YSLEER. This CDR3 comprises 14 residues. CDR3 sequence reads: CASSQVYGGYEQYF. Written as DNA, the CDR3 is TGCGCCAGCAGCCAAGTCTACGGGGGCTACGAGCAGTACTTC.

The J gene is TRBJ2-7, the V gene TRBV11-2; tentatively, D is TRBD2 (6 bases). The CDR3 loop spans 13 amino acids. The ends were cut back, 1 base at V and 3 bases at J, with 7 bases in the middle. Germline V gene lookup returns CDR1 SGHAT and CDR2 FQNNGV. The CDR3, as DNA: TGTGCCAGCAGCTTAGGGGAGGTCTACGAGCAGTACTTC. The encoded protein is CASSLGEVYEQYF.

The rearrangement uses TRBV7-9 and TRBJ1-1; TRBD1 matches 8 bases. J was trimmed by 0 bases and V by 3 bases; bases with no gene match: 6. The CDR3 length is 16 residues. Looked up from germline, CDR1 is SEHNR and CDR2 is FQNEAQ (reference sequence). In nucleotides, the CDR3 is TGTGCCAGCAGCTTTCAGGGGGCGATAATGAACACTGAAGCTTTCTTT. Protein: CASSFQGAIMNTEAFF.

J is TRBJ2-7 and V is TRBV5-6; D gene unclear. V was cut by 4 bases and J by 3 bases, with 11 bases left in between. CDR3 length: 13 amino acids. Germline V gene sequence: CDR1 SGHDT, CDR2 YYEEEE. The CDR3, as DNA: TGTGCCAGCAGCGTGGGATCTTTCTACGAGCAGTACTTC. Its protein is CASSVGSFYEQYF.

This clone turned up a few times. The chain couples TRBV29-1 to TRBJ2-3; perhaps TRBD2 as D (6 bases). CDR3 size: 14 residues. The V gene's germline CDR1 is SQVTM and CDR2 ANQGSEA. The ends were cut back, 0 bases at V and 4 bases at J, with 11 bases in the middle. The CDR3 bases are TGCAGCGTTGAAGATCCGGGGGAGGCAGATACGCAGTATTTT. Protein sequence: CSVEDPGEADTQYF.

The chain joins TRBV7-9 to TRBJ2-1, with 7 positions matching TRBD2. V was clipped by 5 bases and J by 6 bases; unmatched bases: 4. Germline values: CDR1 SEHNR, CDR2 FQNEAQ (reference sequence). CDR3 length: 13 residues. The CDR3 is CASSLTSANEQFF. In nucleotides, the CDR3 is TGTGCCAGCAGCCTAACTAGCGCCAATGAGCAGTTCTTC.

The chain links TRBV10-2 to TRBJ2-3; the D gene is possibly TRBD1 (6 bases). This CDR3 contains 14 residues. Per germline, CDR1 WSHSY and CDR2 SAAADI. V was shortened by 4 bases and J by 2 bases, with 10 bases between the two germline ends. The CDR3, as DNA: TGCGCCAGCAGTGGTTGGACAGCCACAGATACGCAGTATTTT. Its translation is CASSGWTATDTQYF.

The chain joins TRBV5-4 to TRBJ1-5; 9 bases line up with TRBD1. V lost 4 bases to trimming and J lost 7 bases; unmatched junction nucleotides: 6. The CDR3 totals 14 residues. Germline loops: CDR1 SGHNT, CDR2 YYREEE (reference sequence). CDR3 in DNA: TGTGCCAGCAGCCTCGGGACAGGGACACAGCCCCAGCATTTT. Protein: CASSLGTGTQPQHF.

The rearrangement uses TRBV7-9 and TRBJ2-1; TRBD2 matches 8 bases. The V and J ends lost 6 bases and 2 bases, in that order; junction bases with no gene match: 6. The germline V gene has CDR1 SEHNR and CDR2 FQNEAQ (reference sequence). The CDR3 is 15 residues long. CDR3: CASRSTSGPYNEQFF. For the CDR3, the DNA is TGTGCCAGCAGATCAACTAGCGGCCCCTACAATGAGCAGTTCTTC.

CDR3: CASSLWGESTEAFF. CDR3 nucleotide sequence: TGTGCCAGCAGCTTGTGGGGAGAGAGCACTGAAGCTTTCTTT. V usage is TRBV5-5 and J usage is TRBJ1-1; D remains ambiguous. This CDR3 region has 14 residues. V was trimmed by 1 base and J by 4 bases, leaving 11 bases between them. Looked up from germline, CDR1 is SGHKS and CDR2 is YYEKEE (reference sequence). Supplemented by reference TRBV5-5 and TRBJ1-1, the full variable domain reads DAGVTQSPTHLIKTRGQQVTLRCSPISGHKSVSWYQQVLGQGPQFIFQYYEKEERGRGNFPDRFSARQFPNYSSELNVNALLLGDSALYLCASSLWGESTEAFFGQGTRLTVV.

The chain combines TRBV7-8 with TRBJ2-1; 7 nucleotides line up with TRBD2. CDR1 is SGHVS and CDR2 is FQNEAQ in the germline V gene. V dropped 4 bases and J dropped 10; count of bases not matched to a gene: 13. The CDR3 has 15 residues. This CDR3 is CASSSLSGASGEQFF. CDR3 nucleotides: TGTGCCAGCAGCTCTTTGAGTGGGGCTAGCGGCGAGCAGTTCTTC.

The CDR3 DNA follows: TGTGCCTGGAGGGCTTACAATGAGCAGTTCTTC. Residues: CAWRAYNEQFF. V usage is TRBV30 and J usage is TRBJ2-1; no firm D call. The CDR3 is 11 amino acids. V gave up 3 bases and J gave up 4 bases, with 4 bases separating them. Per the germline V gene, CDR1 is GTSNPN and CDR2 is SVGIG (reference sequence).

The V call is TRBV29-1, the J call TRBJ2-7; 10 bases match TRBD1. V dropped 0 bases and J dropped 4; count of bases not matched to a gene: 6. Germline V gene lookup returns CDR1 SQVTM and CDR2 ANQGSEA. The CDR3 has 15 residues. CDR3 nucleotides: TGCAGCGTTGAAGACGGGACAGGGGCCGAATACGAGCAGTACTTC. Residues: CSVEDGTGAEYEQYF.